This T cell receptor beta chain came from a study of T cells in localized non-small cell lung cancer. Study-level findings and limits: Longer overall survival was associated with a higher density of T cells in the blood. Because sequencing included only one region (of the tumor), heterogeneity remains possible. When the top 100 tumor clones were examined, a median around 58 of them also appeared in the adjacent lung, which was paired and uninvolved. Uninvolved adjacent lung had the highest recorded T cell clonality, with tumor below it.

Comments on this clone: Its antigen remains unknown.

Looked up from germline, CDR1 is SGHTA and CDR2 is FQGNSA. V was shortened by 2 bases and J by 2 bases, with 10 bases between the two germline ends. This CDR3 spans 14 amino acids. The assay was immunoSEQ multiplex PCR, and TCRdb's table has in-frame clones only and misses some. The data contain some 29,000 clones, 70% to 90% of them seen just once; the ten biggest clones take up roughly 2.8%. The clonotype originates from a woman between 18 and 55 years old with stage I lung adenocarcinoma. The V and J genes are TRBV7-2 and TRBJ2-7; unclear D gene. This specimen consisted of peripheral blood, obtained before any cancer treatment. The CDR3 is CASSLLSLAYEQYF. Here the CDR3 DNA reads TGTGCCAGCAGCTTATTGTCTTTGGCCTACGAGCAGTACTTC.